The T cell receptor beta chain described here comes from a study of OX40 agonist ivuxolimab in advanced cancers. For the study at large: At doses from 0.01 to 10 mg/kg, patients were given intravenous ivuxolimab every 2 weeks. There were three patients with partial responses, one having hepatocellular carcinoma and two cutaneous melanoma. Study-level findings and limits: The mean number of expanded clones was higher in CD8+ T cells than in CD4+. Doses of 0.1 to 3.0 mg/kg were accompanied by clonal expansion of CD4+ and CD8+ blood T cells by week 6.

About this clone itself: Antigen: not known.

The CDR3 has 12 residues. The ends were cut back, 2 bases at V and 14 bases at J, with 14 bases in the middle. Germline CDR1 and CDR2: MDHEN and SYDVKM. Produced via immunoSEQ multiplex PCR; TCRdb's table is partial and in-frame only. This sample has around 92,000 clones, with approximately 95% found just once. This sequence originates from an adult with an advanced solid tumor such as melanoma, head and neck, liver or kidney cancer. The V call is TRBV28, the J call TRBJ2-3; perhaps TRBD2 as D (6 bases). The sample was CD4+ or CD8+ T cells sorted from blood, taken in a trial of the OX40 agonist ivuxolimab. The CDR3 DNA is TGTGCCAGCAGTTTACTTCCGGGACTGTGGTATTTT. Translation gives CASSLLPGLWYF.